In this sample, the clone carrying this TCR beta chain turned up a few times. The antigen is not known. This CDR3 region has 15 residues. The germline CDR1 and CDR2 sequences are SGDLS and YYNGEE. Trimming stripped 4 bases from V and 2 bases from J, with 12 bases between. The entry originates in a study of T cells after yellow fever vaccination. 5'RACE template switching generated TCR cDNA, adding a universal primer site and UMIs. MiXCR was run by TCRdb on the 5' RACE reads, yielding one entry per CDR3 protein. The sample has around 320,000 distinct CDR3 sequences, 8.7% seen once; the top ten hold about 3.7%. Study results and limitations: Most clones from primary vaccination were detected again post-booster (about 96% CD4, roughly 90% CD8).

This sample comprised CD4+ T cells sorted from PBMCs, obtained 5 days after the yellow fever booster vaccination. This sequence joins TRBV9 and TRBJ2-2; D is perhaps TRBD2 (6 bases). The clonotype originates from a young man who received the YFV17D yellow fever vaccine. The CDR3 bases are TGTGCCAGCAGCCTCGGGACTCACAACACCGGGGAGCTGTTTTTT. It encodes CASSLGTHNTGELFF.